This T cell receptor beta chain was sequenced during a study of beta chain features in type 1 diabetes. At the level of the study: Sorted cells from all samples, numbering 107,917,701, were examined. Broader study findings: The naive, central memory and Treg TCRB repertoires showed an apparent similarity that was greater among patients than among healthy donors.

CDR1 and CDR2 from the germline V gene are SGHDN and FVKESK. The V end was cut by 2 bases, the J end by 0 bases, with 11 bases between. The CDR3 loop spans 17 amino acids. Reverse transcribing all isolated RNA meant expressed TCRB transcripts were sequenced. Method: immunoSEQ multiplex PCR; TCRdb's copy keeps in-frame clones and lacks some. The sample contains hundreds of thousands of clones, roughly 15% of which appear only once. This clone showed up many times. Its antigen is as yet unknown. The chain combines TRBV14 with TRBJ2-6; D is ambiguous. Sequencing was carried out using central memory CD4+ T cells from blood. The source is a man under 40 in good health. The CDR3 bases are TGTGCCAGCAGCCAAAGGTCTGGGTACTCTGGGGCCAACGTCCTGACTTTC. Amino acids: CASSQRSGYSGANVLTF.